A selection of T cell receptor beta chains follows, all from one sample in a study of CD8 T cells in ankylosing spondylitis. Each CDR3 protein gets one entry after TCRdb re-called the 5' RACE reads with MiXCR. The sample carries hundreds of thousands of distinct CDR3 sequences, 30% to 35% recorded once. The source material was blood, either unsorted or a sorted T cell fraction (not recorded which). The source is a male donor with ankylosing spondylitis or in good health (not recorded which). Each CDR3 is given with its conserved first and last residue. Fields, in order: V gene, clone size, J gene, D gene, CDR3 protein, CDR3 DNA. A D gene is named only where the DNA matches it firmly. Clone sizes are given selectively: once, few, many, or a class where the clone is expanded.

V gene: TRBV6-1; clone size: many; J gene: TRBJ2-2; D gene: .; CDR3 protein: CASSPRGTGELFF; CDR3 DNA: TGTGCCAGCAGCCCGAGGGGGACCGGGGAGCTGTTTTTT
V gene: TRBV29-1; clone size: .; J gene: TRBJ2-3; D gene: .; CDR3 protein: CSVRRTDTQYF; CDR3 DNA: TGCAGCGTTCGTCGCACAGATACGCAGTATTTT
V gene: TRBV25-1; clone size: few; J gene: TRBJ2-7; D gene: .; CDR3 protein: CASSEKDGAGGGRPYEQYF; CDR3 DNA: TGTGCCAGCAGTGAAAAAGACGGGGCCGGAGGGGGCCGCCCCTACGAGCAGTACTTC
V gene: TRBV19; clone size: .; J gene: TRBJ1-1; D gene: .; CDR3 protein: CASKNPGNTEAFF; CDR3 DNA: TGTGCCAGTAAGAACCCCGGTAACACTGAAGCTTTCTTT
V gene: TRBV7-8; clone size: .; J gene: TRBJ2-5; D gene: .; CDR3 protein: CASSPRWGLRATQYF; CDR3 DNA: TGTGCCAGCAGCCCGCGGTGGGGGCTAAGGGCGACCCAGTACTTC
V gene: TRBV5-1; clone size: few; J gene: TRBJ2-1; D gene: .; CDR3 protein: CASRVYNEQFF; CDR3 DNA: TGCGCCAGCAGGGTGTACAATGAGCAGTTCTTC
V gene: TRBV29-1; clone size: .; J gene: TRBJ1-1; D gene: TRBD1; CDR3 protein: CSLNRGGTEAFF; CDR3 DNA: TGCAGCTTGAACAGGGGAGGTACTGAAGCTTTCTTT
V gene: TRBV6-1; clone size: many; J gene: TRBJ1-1; D gene: TRBD1; CDR3 protein: CASRRTGSNTEAFF; CDR3 DNA: TGTGCCAGCAGGAGGACAGGTTCGAACACTGAAGCTTTCTTT
V gene: TRBV20-1; clone size: .; J gene: TRBJ2-3; D gene: .; CDR3 protein: CSAAPSRGDTQYF; CDR3 DNA: TGCAGTGCAGCCCCTAGTCGCGGGGATACGCAGTATTTT
V gene: TRBV10-1; clone size: few; J gene: TRBJ2-3; D gene: .; CDR3 protein: CASSDSPDTQYF; CDR3 DNA: TGCGCCAGCAGTGATTCTCCAGATACGCAGTATTTT
V gene: TRBV12-3/TRBV12-4; clone size: .; J gene: TRBJ2-5; D gene: .; CDR3 protein: CASSPGTMGETQYF; CDR3 DNA: TGTGCCAGCAGTCCAGGGACCATGGGAGAGACCCAGTACTTC
V gene: TRBV20-1; clone size: .; J gene: TRBJ2-1; D gene: .; CDR3 protein: CSARITGTHNEQFF; CDR3 DNA: TGCAGTGCGCGAATCACAGGTACCCACAATGAGCAGTTCTTC
V gene: TRBV5-1; clone size: few; J gene: TRBJ1-2; D gene: TRBD1; CDR3 protein: CASSLRQGADGYTF; CDR3 DNA: TGCGCCAGCAGCTTGAGACAGGGGGCGGACGGCTACACCTTC
V gene: TRBV12-3/TRBV12-4; clone size: .; J gene: TRBJ2-1; D gene: TRBD2; CDR3 protein: CASSPVGGGPQFF; CDR3 DNA: TGTGCCAGCAGCCCCGTCGGCGGGGGGCCGCAGTTCTTC
V gene: TRBV5-1; clone size: few; J gene: TRBJ2-1; D gene: TRBD2; CDR3 protein: CASSLVSGNNEQFF; CDR3 DNA: TGCGCCAGCAGCTTGGTTAGCGGGAACAATGAGCAGTTCTTC
V gene: TRBV15; clone size: few; J gene: TRBJ2-3; D gene: .; CDR3 protein: CATSRDRASTDTQYF; CDR3 DNA: TGTGCCACCAGCAGAGACAGAGCTAGCACAGATACGCAGTATTTT
V gene: TRBV20-1; clone size: .; J gene: TRBJ2-1; D gene: .; CDR3 protein: CSATGTPYNEQFF; CDR3 DNA: TGCAGTGCTACCGGGACTCCCTACAATGAGCAGTTCTTC
V gene: TRBV12-3/TRBV12-4; clone size: few; J gene: TRBJ2-3; D gene: .; CDR3 protein: CSFRYEGTQYF; CDR3 DNA: TGTTCGTTCCGTTATGAGGGTACGCAGTATTTT